This T cell receptor beta chain was captured by sequencing in a study of Ad26.COV2.S vaccination and SARS-CoV-2 variants. At the level of the study: Within the COV1001 Ad26.COV2.S trial arm, the donor was enrolled. Each vaccinee took Ad26.COV2.S intramuscularly, once or twice 56 days apart. Study-level results: Spike-specific TCR breadth was greater in vaccine than placebo recipients.

Treatment noted: 15 to 20 received Ad26.COV2.S at low or high dose, single or two shots; 5 received placebo; per-sample allocation not given. It was on day 63 after the first vaccine or placebo injection that samples were taken. Boston hosted the donor, who was an adult aged 18-55 years. A remark on this clone: Its target is not known.

Germline values: CDR1 SGHVS, CDR2 FNYEAQ. The V and J ends lost 11 bases and 6 bases, in that order; junction bases with no gene match: 12. This CDR3 spans 13 amino acids. Clones were sequenced by immunoSEQ multiplex PCR, and TCRdb holds only the in-frame ones, with some missing. Among 450,000 to 550,000 clones, 89% were seen once, and the ten largest hold roughly 1.7%. The chain is built from TRBV7-6 and TRBJ2-5, with 7 bases lining up with TRBD2. The source was peripheral blood, collected in a trial of Ad26.COV2.S vaccine versus placebo. This sequence originates from a person aged 18-65 years who received the Ad26.COV2.S COVID-19 vaccine or a placebo. CDR3 in amino acids: CAVSSSGGQTQYF. CDR3 sequence (DNA): TGTGCCGTATCCTCTTCGGGGGGTCAGACCCAGTACTTC.